This T cell receptor beta chain was found in a study of T cell clonotyping in hematopoietic cell transplantation. As for the study in general: Cytoreduction preceded collection of pretransplant recipient samples. Study results and limitations: After transplant, recipient diversity fell while pathologically expanded clonotypes grew through day 180.

The method was immunoSEQ multiplex PCR; TCRdb's version includes in-frame clones alone and lacks a portion of them. The table has approximately 27,000 clones, around 93% seen once; the top ten hold 2% to 2.5%. V was clipped by 2 bases and J by 4 bases, with 9 bases between them. The CDR3 totals 13 residues. Looked up from germline, CDR1 is MDHEN and CDR2 is SYDVKM. Indicated time point: recipient sample about 28 days before transplant, after cytoreduction. Concerning this clone itself: Its antigen is not known.

The chain carries TRBV28 and TRBJ2-7, with a weak D call TRBD2 (6 bases). The sequence was collected from a man over 45 with acute myeloid leukemia. Some clones in this sample may be carry-over from other donors' samples. The sample was peripheral blood mononuclear cells, taken before stem cell transplant. Here the CDR3 DNA reads TGTGCCAGCAGTTTACCGGGGAGGTACGAGCAGTACTTC. Translated, it gives CASSLPGRYEQYF.